The 6 T cell receptor beta chains listed next were all sequenced from one sample in a study of spatial heterogeneity in lung cancer. Documented time point: blood at routine non-recurrence follow-up after resection. Using its own MiXCR run on the 5' RACE reads, TCRdb lists one record per CDR3 protein. Of about 110,000 distinct CDR3 sequences detected, roughly a tenth appear once; the ten largest clones hold approximately 24%. The sequencing used PBMCs, collected at follow-up. These receptor sequences come from a female donor with early-stage non-small cell lung cancer.

This clonotype was observed at least ten times. J is TRBJ2-2 and V is TRBV19; tentative D call: TRBD2 (6 bases). The V and J ends lost 6 bases and 5 bases respectively, with 19 bases between them. Germline CDR1 reads LNHDA; CDR2 reads SQIVND (reference sequence). The CDR3 totals 16 residues. DNA of the CDR3: TGTGCCAGTAGCATCGATTGGAGGGCCGTTACCGGGGAGCTGTTTTTT. Its protein is CASSIDWRAVTGELFF.

This clonotype has at least ten counts. The J gene is TRBJ2-3, the V gene TRBV29-1, with 9 bases lining up with TRBD2. V dropped 8 bases and J dropped 6; count of bases not matched to a gene: 12. This CDR3 region has 14 residues. Germline V gene sequence: CDR1 SQVTM, CDR2 ANQGSEA. The CDR3 nucleotides read TGCAGCTCCGGAGGGACTAGCATGAAGGATACGCAGTATTTT. Amino acids: CSSGGTSMKDTQYF.

This clonotype was seen repeatedly, ten times or more. This chain joins TRBV27 and TRBJ2-3, with D tentatively TRBD1 (6 bases). The ends were cut back, 5 bases at V and 2 bases at J, with 14 bases in the middle. The CDR3 runs 15 residues. Germline V gene lookup returns CDR1 MNHEY and CDR2 SMNVEV (reference sequence). The CDR3 here is CASSPFGTPTDTQYF. DNA of the CDR3: TGTGCCAGCAGTCCCTTTGGGACACCCACAGATACGCAGTATTTT.

The V call is TRBV7-9, the J call TRBJ2-1, with D possibly called TRBD1 or TRBD2 (5 bases each). Trimming stripped 5 bases from V and 0 bases from J, with 11 bases between. Germline CDR1 reads SEHNR; CDR2 reads FQNEAQ (reference sequence). The CDR3 is 15 amino acids. For the CDR3, the DNA is TGTGCCAGCAGCCCGGGACGGCTCTCCTACAATGAGCAGTTCTTC. It is translated as CASSPGRLSYNEQFF.

The chain has TRBV6-4 and TRBJ1-2; a possible D gene is TRBD1 (5 bases). CDR3 length: 12 amino acids. With 9 bases removed from V and 3 bases from J, the gap between germline ends came to 11 bases. In germline, CDR1 is MRHNA, CDR2 SNTAGT. The CDR3 loop is CARLRDYYGYTF. CDR3 nucleotides: TGTGCCAGACTCCGGGACTACTATGGCTACACCTTC.

This clonotype was detected a few times. The chain links TRBV14 to TRBJ1-4; D gene ambiguous. CDR1 is SGHDN, CDR2 FVKESK, per germline. This CDR3 is built from 14 residues. The V end was cut by 4 bases, the J end by 8 bases, with 14 bases between. The CDR3 region is CASSRGGGEEKLFF. CDR3 DNA sequence: TGTGCCAGCAGCCGCGGAGGCGGTGAAGAAAAACTGTTTTTT.